This TCR beta chain was captured by sequencing in a study of CD8 T cells in Susac syndrome. General study results and limits: The number of individuals included in the study's TCR sequencing and HLA analysis was acknowledged as relatively small.

With random hexamers, 0.5 to 1 ug RNA was reverse transcribed. Amplification of TCR beta CDR3 across 54 Vbeta and 13 Jbeta was performed with immunoSEQ multiplex PCR. MiXCR was run by TCRdb on the immunoSEQ multiplex PCR reads, yielding one entry per CDR3 protein. The profile shows 110,000 to 150,000 distinct CDR3 sequences, 94% of them singletons. CD8+ and CD4+ T cells circulating in blood were sequenced for TCR beta. Negative isolation yielded the CD8+ and CD4+ T cells, while FACS enriched the TEMRA cells. Germline lookup yields CDR1 MNHEY and CDR2 SMNVEV (reference sequence). This CDR3 has 11 residues. The V gene lost 6 bases and the J gene lost 6 bases, with 9 bases spanning the gap. About this clonotype itself: Its matching antigen is unknown.

The origin of this receptor is a human donor in good health. The sequenced sample consisted of CD8+ T cells from PBMCs. The chain carries TRBV27 and TRBJ2-7, with unresolved D. CDR3 bases: TGTGCCAGCAGGCTGGGTCCCGAGCAGTACTTC. Translated: CASRLGPEQYF.